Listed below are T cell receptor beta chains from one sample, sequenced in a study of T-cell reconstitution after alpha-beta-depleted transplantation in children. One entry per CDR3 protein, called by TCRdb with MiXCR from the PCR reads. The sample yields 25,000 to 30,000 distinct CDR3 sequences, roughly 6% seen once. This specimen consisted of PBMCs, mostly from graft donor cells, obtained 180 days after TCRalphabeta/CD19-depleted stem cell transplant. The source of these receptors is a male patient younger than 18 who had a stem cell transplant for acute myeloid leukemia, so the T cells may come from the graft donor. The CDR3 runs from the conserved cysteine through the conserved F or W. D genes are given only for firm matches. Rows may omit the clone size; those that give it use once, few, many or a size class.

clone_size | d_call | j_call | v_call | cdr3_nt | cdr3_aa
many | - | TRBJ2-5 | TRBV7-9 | TGTGCCAGCAGCTTAGTTCGGAGCCTAGCTCGGGAGACCCAGTACTTC | CASSLVRSLARETQYF
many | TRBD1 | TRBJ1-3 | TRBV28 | TGTGCCAGCAGAAATTCACAGGGGGCGCTAGGGGGAAACACCATATATTTT | CASRNSQGALGGNTIYF
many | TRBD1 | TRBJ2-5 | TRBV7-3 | TGTGCCAGCAGCGAAACAGGGGGGGAGACCCAGTACTTC | CASSETGGETQYF
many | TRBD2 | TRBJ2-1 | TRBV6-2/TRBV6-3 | TGTGCCAGCAGTTACCCAACTAGCGGGAGTCGGAATGAGCAGTTCTTC | CASSYPTSGSRNEQFF
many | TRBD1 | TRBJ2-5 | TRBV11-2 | TGTGCCAGCAGCTTAATCGGGACAGAGCCCCAAGAGACCCAGTACTTC | CASSLIGTEPQETQYF
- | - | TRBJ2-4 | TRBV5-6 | TGTGCCAGGAGCCCGGAGCTTTCAGGGAGTAGAAGCATTCAGTACTTC | CARSPELSGSRSIQYF
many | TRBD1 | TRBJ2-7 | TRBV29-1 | TGCAGCATAGACAGGGGCTACGAGCAGTACTTC | CSIDRGYEQYF
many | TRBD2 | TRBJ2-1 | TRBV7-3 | TGTGCCAGCAGCTTAAAGCGACTAGCGGGAGTTGGTGACAATGAGCAGTTCTTC | CASSLKRLAGVGDNEQFF
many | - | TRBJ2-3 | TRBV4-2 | TGTGCCAGCAGCCAAGAACTCATATCGGCAGATACGCAGTATTTT | CASSQELISADTQYF
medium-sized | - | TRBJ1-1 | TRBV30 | TGTGCCTGGGGCCTGGGCGGGGACACTGAAGCTTTCTTT | CAWGLGGDTEAFF
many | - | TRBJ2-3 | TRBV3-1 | TGTGCCAGCAGCTCGGGATCGGTCACAGATACGCAGTATTTT | CASSSGSVTDTQYF
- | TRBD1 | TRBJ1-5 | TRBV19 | TGTGCCAGTACCCAGGGGGCGCAGCCCCAGCATTTT | CASTQGAQPQHF
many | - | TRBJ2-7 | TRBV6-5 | TGTGCCAGCAGTTACAGCAGGGTGGGTTCCTACGAGCAGTACTTC | CASSYSRVGSYEQYF
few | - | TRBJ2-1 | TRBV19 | TGTGCCAGTAGGGAACAGGGAAGGGGGAACAATGAGCAGTTCTTC | CASREQGRGNNEQFF
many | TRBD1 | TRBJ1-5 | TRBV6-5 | TGTGCCAGCAGTTATGGGGACAGGGGTGCACAGCCCCAGCATTTT | CASSYGDRGAQPQHF
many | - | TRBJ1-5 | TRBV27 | TGTGCCAGCAGGTTGGCGGGGGTAAGTCAGCCCCAGCATTTT | CASRLAGVSQPQHF